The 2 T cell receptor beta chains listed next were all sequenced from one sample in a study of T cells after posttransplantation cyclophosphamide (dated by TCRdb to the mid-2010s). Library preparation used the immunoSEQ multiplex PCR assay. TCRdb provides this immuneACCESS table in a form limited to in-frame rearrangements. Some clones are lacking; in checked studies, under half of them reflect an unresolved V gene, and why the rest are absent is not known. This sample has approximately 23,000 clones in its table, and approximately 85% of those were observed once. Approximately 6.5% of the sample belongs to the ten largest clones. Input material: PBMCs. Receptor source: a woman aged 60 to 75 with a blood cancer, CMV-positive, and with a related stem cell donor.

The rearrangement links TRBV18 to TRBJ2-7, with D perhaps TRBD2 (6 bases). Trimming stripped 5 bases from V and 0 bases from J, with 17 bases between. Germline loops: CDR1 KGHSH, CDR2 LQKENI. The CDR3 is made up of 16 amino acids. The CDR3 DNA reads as TGTGCCAGCTCAGGGCCAGGAGGGCAGTTCTCCTACGAGCAGTACTTC. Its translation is CASSGPGGQFSYEQYF.

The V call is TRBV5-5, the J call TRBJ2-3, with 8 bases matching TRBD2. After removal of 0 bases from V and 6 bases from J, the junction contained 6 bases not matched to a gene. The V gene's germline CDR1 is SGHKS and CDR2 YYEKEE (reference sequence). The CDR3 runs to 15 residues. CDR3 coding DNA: TGTGCCAGCAGCTTGGACCCAGCGGGAGTTGATACGCAGTATTTT. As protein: CASSLDPAGVDTQYF.